This T cell receptor (beta chain) was sequenced for a study of CD8 T cells in seronegative destructive rheumatoid arthritis (dated by TCRdb to about 2020). As for the study more broadly: Biological drugs were being received by seven of the eight CND-RA patients at the time of sampling. Researchers compared peripheral CD8+ TCRbeta repertoires from patients with CCP-negative destructive rheumatoid arthritis (CND-RA) against repertoires from newly diagnosed seropositive RA, seronegative RA and healthy controls. The seropositive RA, seronegative RA and healthy control comparison cohorts were taken from a previously published TCRbeta dataset and were not newly sequenced.

TCRbeta sequencing used genomic DNA from CD8+ cells, following the manufacturer's instructions. A genomics technology centre in Finland ran the TCRbeta sequencing, which was done with the immunoSEQ assay. In the original analysis: Clonotype tables from the immunoSEQ preprocessing pipeline were converted to VDJtools format, and non-productive clonotypes were removed. Samples with fewer than 10,000 reads were excluded, the remaining samples were subsampled to 10,000 reads, and most of the eight CND-RA samples were retained. Shannon-Wiener, Simpson and clonality indices were calculated with the VDJtools CalcDiversityStats function on data subsampled to 10,000 reads. To infer antigen specificity, non-singleton TCRbeta clonotypes were hard-matched against VDJdb, meaning no mismatches were allowed. CDR3 sequences that differed by a single amino acid (Hamming distance 1) were grouped into clusters that potentially share antigen targets. After groups were resampled to six samples, public clonotypes were tested for group enrichment with one-sided Fisher's exact tests, and this procedure was repeated ten times. The table was pulled from immuneACCESS by TCRdb, which kept in-frame rearrangements only. Such tables lose some clones; where checked, under half of the loss comes from unresolved V genes, and the rest has no known cause. For V, J and clone size, that table is used; D and trimming come from the DNA. In this sample the table shows 10,000 to 15,000 clones, roughly 80% of which occur a single time. Of the sample, about 30% is held by the ten largest clones.

The germline V gene encodes CDR1 LNHNV and CDR2 YYDKDF (reference sequence). The CDR3 runs 16 amino acids, cysteine and phenylalanine included. Kept here is only the CDR3 DNA, which spans 48 bases and is read in frame from base 1. V loses 5 bases at its end and J loses 5 bases; junction bases beyond the gene matches: 8. With regard to this clone: This clone's antigen is unknown. Base qualities are not provided; no much larger clone lies one nucleotide away.

CND-RA patients tested negative on the clinical CCP2 antibody test, and even with active therapy their joint destruction kept progressing. Every CND-RA patient showed typical joint destruction in the wrists and ankles and had failed conventional anti-rheumatic therapy. Sampling of CND-RA patients was performed not at diagnosis but after long disease histories, which spanned decades in several cases. Approximately 50 millilitres of EDTA-anticoagulated peripheral blood were collected from each patient. Peripheral blood mononuclear cells were isolated by Ficoll-Paque PLUS density gradient separation. AutoMACS magnetic bead positive selection was used to isolate CD8+ cells from fresh or cryopreserved PBMCs, and purity was verified by flow cytometry. Nucleospin Tissue or Tissue XS kits were used for genomic DNA extraction, and quantification was performed on a Qubit 2.0 fluorometer. What the research found in general, with its limitations: Because diagnostic samples were lacking, the TCR repertoire differences may partly reflect years of poor disease control rather than having been present at onset. Across the roughly 120,000 clonotypes tested, no public clonotype enrichment remained significant after Benjamini-Hochberg correction. Once age was adjusted for, the CD8+ TCRbeta repertoires of CND-RA patients appeared less diverse and more clonal than the repertoires of other RA subtypes. More CMV-reactive and fewer influenza A-reactive CD8+ TCRbeta sequences were observed in CND-RA repertoires than in controls and other RA subtypes. The small size of the CND-RA cohort was noted as a limitation of the study. CND-RA patients appeared to carry a distinct set of enriched public clonotypes, which the authors read as support for a separate disease subset.

The rearrangement combines TRBV15 with TRBJ2-6; 8 bases in between match TRBD1. This clonotype was sampled from a woman aged 30 to 49 with seronegative destructive rheumatoid arthritis. Input material: CD8+ T cells from blood. This receptor carries the CDR3 CATSAARQGWANVLTF. DNA sequence: TGTGCCACCAGCGCTGCCCGACAGGGGTGGGCCAACGTCCTGACTTTC. The CDR3 plus the reference TRBV15 and TRBJ2-6 genes for the other parts give the full variable domain: DAMVIQNPRYQVTQFGKPVTLSCSQTLNHNVMYWYQQKSSQAPKLLFHYYDKDFNNEADTPDNFQSRRPNTSFCFLDIRSPGLGDTAMYLCATSAARQGWANVLTFGAGSRLTVL.